Listed here is a single T cell receptor beta chain. The sample belongs to a study of T cell changes during pregnancy in multiple sclerosis. The CDR3 is 14 residues long. V lost 7 bases, J lost 2 bases, and 15 bases lay in between. Germline V CDR1 and CDR2: LNHDA, SQIVND (reference sequence). The data were produced by immunoSEQ multiplex PCR, yet TCRdb's version contains in-frame clones alone and is incomplete. This sample has tens of thousands of clones; around 94% occur once, and the top ten carry approximately 2.4%. The sample was peripheral blood, taken before pregnancy. The TCR sequence derives from a female donor with multiple sclerosis, enrolled in a pregnancy study. This chain uses TRBV19 with TRBJ2-7, with TRBD1 as a possible D gene (6 bases). This CDR3 reads CASNPQGRAYEQYF. CDR3 in DNA: TGTGCCAGTAACCCACAGGGTCGCGCCTACGAGCAGTACTTC. The full variable domain, rest sourced from reference TRBV19 and TRBJ2-7, is DGGITQSPKYLFRKEGQNVTLSCEQNLNHDAMYWYRQDPGQGLRLIYYSQIVNDFQKGDIAEGYSVSREKKESFPLTVTSAQKNPTAFYLCASNPQGRAYEQYFGPGTRLTVT.